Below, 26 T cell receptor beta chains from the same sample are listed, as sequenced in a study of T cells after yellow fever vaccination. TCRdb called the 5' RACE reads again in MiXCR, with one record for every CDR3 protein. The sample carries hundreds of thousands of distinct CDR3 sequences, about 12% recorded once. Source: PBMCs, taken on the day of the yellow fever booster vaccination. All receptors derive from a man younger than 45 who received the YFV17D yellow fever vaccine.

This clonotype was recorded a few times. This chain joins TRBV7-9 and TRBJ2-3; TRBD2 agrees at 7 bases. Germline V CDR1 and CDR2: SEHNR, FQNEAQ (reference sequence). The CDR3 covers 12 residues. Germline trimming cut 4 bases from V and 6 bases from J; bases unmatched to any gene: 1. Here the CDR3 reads CASSSTSDTQYF. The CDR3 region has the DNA TGTGCCAGCAGCTCGACTAGCGATACGCAGTATTTT.

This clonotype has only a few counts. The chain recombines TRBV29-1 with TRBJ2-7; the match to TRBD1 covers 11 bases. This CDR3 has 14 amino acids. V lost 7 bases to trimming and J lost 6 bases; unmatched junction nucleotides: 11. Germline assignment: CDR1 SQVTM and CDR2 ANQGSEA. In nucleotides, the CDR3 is TGCAGCGCCCATTCGCCGGGACAGGGGGGCGAGCAGTACTTC. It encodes CSAHSPGQGGEQYF.

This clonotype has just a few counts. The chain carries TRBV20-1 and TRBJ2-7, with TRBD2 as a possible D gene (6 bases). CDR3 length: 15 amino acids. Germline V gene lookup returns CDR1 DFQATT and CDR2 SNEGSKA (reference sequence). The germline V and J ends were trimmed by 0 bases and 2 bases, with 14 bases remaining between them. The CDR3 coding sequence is TGCAGTGCTAGAGACTGGCGGGAACCAACCTACGAGCAGTACTTC. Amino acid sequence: CSARDWREPTYEQYF.

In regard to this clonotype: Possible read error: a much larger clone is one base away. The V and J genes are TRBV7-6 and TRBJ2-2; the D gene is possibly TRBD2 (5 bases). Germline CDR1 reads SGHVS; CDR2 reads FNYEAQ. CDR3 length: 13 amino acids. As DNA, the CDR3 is TGTACCACACGACGGGGGAACACCGGGGAGCTGTTTTTT. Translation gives CTTRRGNTGELFF.

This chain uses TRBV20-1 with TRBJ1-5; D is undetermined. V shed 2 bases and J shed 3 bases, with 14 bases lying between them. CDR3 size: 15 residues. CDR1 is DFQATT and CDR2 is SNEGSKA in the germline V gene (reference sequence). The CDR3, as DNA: TGCAGTGCTAGAACGGGAGGTGCGTTCAATCAGCCCCAGCATTTT. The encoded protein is CSARTGGAFNQPQHF.

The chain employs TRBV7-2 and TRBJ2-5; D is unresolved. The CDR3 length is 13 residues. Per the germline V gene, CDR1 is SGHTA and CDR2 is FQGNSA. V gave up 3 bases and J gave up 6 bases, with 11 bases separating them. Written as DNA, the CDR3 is TGTGCCAGCAGCTTTGAGCAATGGCAGACCCAGTACTTC. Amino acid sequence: CASSFEQWQTQYF.

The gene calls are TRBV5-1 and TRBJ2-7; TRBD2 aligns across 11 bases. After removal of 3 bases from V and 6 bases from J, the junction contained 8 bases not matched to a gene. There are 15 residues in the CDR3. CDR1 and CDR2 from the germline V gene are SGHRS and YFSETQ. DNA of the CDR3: TGCGCCAGCAGCTCTGTAGCGGGAGGGCCGGGCGAGCAGTACTTC. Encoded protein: CASSSVAGGPGEQYF.

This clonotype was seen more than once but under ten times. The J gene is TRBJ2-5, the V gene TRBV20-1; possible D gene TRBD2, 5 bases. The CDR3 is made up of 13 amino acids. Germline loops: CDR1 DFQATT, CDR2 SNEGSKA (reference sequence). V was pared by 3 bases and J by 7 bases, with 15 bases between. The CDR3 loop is CSASPTRTGTQYF. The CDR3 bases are TGCAGTGCTAGCCCAACTAGAACCGGGACCCAGTACTTC.

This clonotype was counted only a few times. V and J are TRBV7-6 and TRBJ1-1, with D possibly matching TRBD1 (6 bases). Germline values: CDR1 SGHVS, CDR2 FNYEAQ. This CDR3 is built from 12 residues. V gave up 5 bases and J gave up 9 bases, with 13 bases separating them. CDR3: CASSAHRDQAFF. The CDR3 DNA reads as TGTGCCAGCAGCGCTCACAGGGATCAAGCTTTCTTT. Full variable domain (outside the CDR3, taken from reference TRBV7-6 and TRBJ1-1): GAGVSQSPRYKVTKRGQDVALRCDPISGHVSLYWYRQALGQGPEFLTYFNYEAQQDKSGLPNDRFSAERPEGSISTLTIQRTEQRDSAMYRCASSAHRDQAFFGQGTRLTVV.

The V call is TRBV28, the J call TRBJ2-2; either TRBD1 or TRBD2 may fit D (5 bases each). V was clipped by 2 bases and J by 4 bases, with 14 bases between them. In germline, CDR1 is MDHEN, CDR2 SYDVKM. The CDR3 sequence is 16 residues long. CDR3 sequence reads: CASSLSVGVATGELFF. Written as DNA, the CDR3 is TGTGCCAGCAGTTTAAGTGTGGGGGTCGCCACCGGGGAGCTGTTTTTT.

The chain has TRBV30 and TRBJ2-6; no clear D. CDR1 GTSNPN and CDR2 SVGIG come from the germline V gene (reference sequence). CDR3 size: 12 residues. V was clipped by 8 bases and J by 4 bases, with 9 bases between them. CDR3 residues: CAVGSGANVLTF. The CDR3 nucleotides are TGTGCCGTAGGTTCCGGGGCCAACGTCCTGACTTTC. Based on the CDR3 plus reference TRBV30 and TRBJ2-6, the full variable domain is SQTIHQWPATLVQPVGSPLSLECTVEGTSNPNLYWYRQAAGRGLQLLFYSVGIGQISSEVPQNLSASRPQDRQFILSSKKLLLSDSGFYLCAVGSGANVLTFGAGSRLTVL.

The CDR3 coding sequence is TGTGCCAGCAGCTACCCGACTAGCGGTACCTACAATGAGCAGTTCTTC. Translation gives CASSYPTSGTYNEQFF. V usage is TRBV5-4 and J usage is TRBJ2-1, with 9 bases matching TRBD2. This CDR3 comprises 16 residues. Germline V gene data show CDR1 as SGHNT and CDR2 as YYREEE (reference sequence). The V and J ends lost 3 bases and 2 bases, in that order; junction bases with no gene match: 6.

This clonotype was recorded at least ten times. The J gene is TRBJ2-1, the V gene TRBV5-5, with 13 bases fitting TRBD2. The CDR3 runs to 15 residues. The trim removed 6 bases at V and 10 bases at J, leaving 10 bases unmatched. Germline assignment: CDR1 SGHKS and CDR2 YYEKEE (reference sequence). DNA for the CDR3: TGTGCCAGCACCCTAACTGGACTAGCGGGAGTAGAGCAGTTCTTC. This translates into CASTLTGLAGVEQFF.

Written as DNA, the CDR3 is TGTGCCAGCAGTCCTCGACTAGCGGGAGGAAACTACTACGAGCAGTACTTC. This gives the protein CASSPRLAGGNYYEQYF. V gene TRBV28 combines with J gene TRBJ2-7; 13 bases are shared with TRBD2. CDR3 length: 17 residues. Germline values: CDR1 MDHEN, CDR2 SYDVKM. The V gene end was trimmed by 5 bases and the J gene end by 3 bases; junction bases not matched to a gene: 10.

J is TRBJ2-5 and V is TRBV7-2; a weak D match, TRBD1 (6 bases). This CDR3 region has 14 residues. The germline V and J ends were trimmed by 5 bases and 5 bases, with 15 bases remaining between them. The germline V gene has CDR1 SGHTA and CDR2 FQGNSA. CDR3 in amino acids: CASSLPGTRETQYF. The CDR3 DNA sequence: TGTGCCAGCAGCCTACCCGGGACAAGGGAGACCCAGTACTTC.

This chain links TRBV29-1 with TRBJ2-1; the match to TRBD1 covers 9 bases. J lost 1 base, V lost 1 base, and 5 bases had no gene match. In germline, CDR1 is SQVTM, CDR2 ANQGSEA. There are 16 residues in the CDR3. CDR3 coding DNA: TGCAGCGTTGAAGGGAAACAGGGGGCTTCCTACAATGAGCAGTTCTTC. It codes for CSVEGKQGASYNEQFF.

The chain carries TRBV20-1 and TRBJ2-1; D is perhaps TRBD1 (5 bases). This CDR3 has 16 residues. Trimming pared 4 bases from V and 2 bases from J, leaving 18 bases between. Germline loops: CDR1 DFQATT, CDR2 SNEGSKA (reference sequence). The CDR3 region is CSATPIDSDTYNEQFF. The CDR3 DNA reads TGCAGTGCTACGCCAATCGACAGCGATACCTACAATGAGCAGTTCTTC.

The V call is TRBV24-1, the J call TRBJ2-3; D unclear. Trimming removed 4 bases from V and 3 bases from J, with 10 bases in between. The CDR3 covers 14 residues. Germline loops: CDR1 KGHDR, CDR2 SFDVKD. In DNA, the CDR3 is TGTGCCACCAGTGAGACCGGGTCTACAGATACGCAGTATTTT. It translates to CATSETGSTDTQYF.

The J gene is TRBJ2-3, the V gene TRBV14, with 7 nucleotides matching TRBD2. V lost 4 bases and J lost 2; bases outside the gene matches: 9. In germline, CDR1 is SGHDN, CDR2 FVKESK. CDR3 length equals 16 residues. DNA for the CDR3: TGTGCCAGCAGCCGGAGGACGGGAGGAGACACAGATACGCAGTATTTT. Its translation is CASSRRTGGDTDTQYF.

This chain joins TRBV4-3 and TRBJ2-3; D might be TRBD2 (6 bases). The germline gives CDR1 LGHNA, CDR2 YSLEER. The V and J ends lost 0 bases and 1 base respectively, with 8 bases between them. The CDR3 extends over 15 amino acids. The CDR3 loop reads CASSQDWGGTDTQYF. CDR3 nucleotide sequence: TGCGCCAGCAGCCAAGATTGGGGGGGCACAGATACGCAGTATTTT.

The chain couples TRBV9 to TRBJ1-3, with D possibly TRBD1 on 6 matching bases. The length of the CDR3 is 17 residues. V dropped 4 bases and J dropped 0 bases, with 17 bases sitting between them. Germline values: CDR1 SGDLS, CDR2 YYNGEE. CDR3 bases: TGTGCCAGCAGCCCCACGGGGGCCGGGGGCTCTGGAAACACCATATATTTT. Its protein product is CASSPTGAGGSGNTIYF.

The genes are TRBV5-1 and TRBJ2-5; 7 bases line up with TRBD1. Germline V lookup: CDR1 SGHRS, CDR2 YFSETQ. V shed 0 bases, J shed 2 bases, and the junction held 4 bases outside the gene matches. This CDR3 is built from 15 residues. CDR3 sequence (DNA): TGCGCCAGCAGCTTGGGACAGGGCCAGCAAGAGACCCAGTACTTC. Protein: CASSLGQGQQETQYF. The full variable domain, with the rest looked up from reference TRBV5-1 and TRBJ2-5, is KAGVTQTPRYLIKTRGQQVTLSCSPISGHRSVSWYQQTPGQGLQFLFEYFSETQRNKGNFPGRFSGRQFSNSRSEMNVSTLELGDSALYLCASSLGQGQQETQYFGPGTRLLVL.

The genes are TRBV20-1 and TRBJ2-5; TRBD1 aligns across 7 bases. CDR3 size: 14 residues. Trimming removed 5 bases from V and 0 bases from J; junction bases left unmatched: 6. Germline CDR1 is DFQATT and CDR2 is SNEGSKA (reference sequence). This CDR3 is CSAYLDRYQETQYF. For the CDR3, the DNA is TGCAGTGCTTATCTGGACAGGTACCAAGAGACCCAGTACTTC.

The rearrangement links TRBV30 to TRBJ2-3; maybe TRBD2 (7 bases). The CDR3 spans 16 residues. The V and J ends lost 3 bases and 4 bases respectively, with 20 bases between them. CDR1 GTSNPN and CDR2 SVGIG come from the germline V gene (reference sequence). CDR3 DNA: TGTGCCTGGAGGGACAGTCTGCGGGAGTTCTCAGATACGCAGTATTTT. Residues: CAWRDSLREFSDTQYF.

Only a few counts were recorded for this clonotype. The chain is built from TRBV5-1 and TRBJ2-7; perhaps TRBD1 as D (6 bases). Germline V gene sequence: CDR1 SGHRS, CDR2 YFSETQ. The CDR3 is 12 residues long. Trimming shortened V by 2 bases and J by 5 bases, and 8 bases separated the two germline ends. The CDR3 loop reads CASSFRGNEQYF. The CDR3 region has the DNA TGCGCCAGCAGCTTCAGGGGTAACGAGCAGTACTTC. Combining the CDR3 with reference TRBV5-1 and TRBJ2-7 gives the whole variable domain KAGVTQTPRYLIKTRGQQVTLSCSPISGHRSVSWYQQTPGQGLQFLFEYFSETQRNKGNFPGRFSGRQFSNSRSEMNVSTLELGDSALYLCASSFRGNEQYFGPGTRLTVT.

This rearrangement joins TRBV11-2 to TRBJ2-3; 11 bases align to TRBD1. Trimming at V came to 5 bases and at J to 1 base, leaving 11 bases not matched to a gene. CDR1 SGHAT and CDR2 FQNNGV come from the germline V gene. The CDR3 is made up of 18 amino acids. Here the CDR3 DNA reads TGTGCCAGCAGCCTTGACCGGGACAGGGGGTCGGGCACAGATACGCAGTATTTT. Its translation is CASSLDRDRGSGTDTQYF.